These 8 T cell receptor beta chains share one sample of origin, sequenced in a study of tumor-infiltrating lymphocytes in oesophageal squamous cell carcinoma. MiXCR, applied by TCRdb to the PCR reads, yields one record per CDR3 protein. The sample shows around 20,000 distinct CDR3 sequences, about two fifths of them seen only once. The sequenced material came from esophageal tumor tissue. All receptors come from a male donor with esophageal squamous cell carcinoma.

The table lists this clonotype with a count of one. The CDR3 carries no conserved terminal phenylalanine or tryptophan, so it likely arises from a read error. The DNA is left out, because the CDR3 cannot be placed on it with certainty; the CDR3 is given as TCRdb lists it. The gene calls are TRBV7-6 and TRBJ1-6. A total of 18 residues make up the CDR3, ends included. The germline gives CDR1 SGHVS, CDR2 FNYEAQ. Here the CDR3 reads CATNRGSGGAGHEQFFGP.

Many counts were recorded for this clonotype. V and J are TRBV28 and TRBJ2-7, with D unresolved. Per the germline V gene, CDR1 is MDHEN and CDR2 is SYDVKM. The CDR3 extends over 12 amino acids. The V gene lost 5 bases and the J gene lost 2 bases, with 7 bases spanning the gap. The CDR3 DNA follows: TGTGCCAGCAGTCAAACAGCCTACGAGCAGTACTTC. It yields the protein CASSQTAYEQYF.

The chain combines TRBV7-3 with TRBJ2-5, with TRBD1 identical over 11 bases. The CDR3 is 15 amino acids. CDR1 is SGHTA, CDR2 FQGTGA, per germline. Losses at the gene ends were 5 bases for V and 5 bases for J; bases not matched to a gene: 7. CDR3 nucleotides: TGTGCCAGCAGCCCATGGACAGGGGGCCTCGAGACCCAGTACTTC. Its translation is CASSPWTGGLETQYF.

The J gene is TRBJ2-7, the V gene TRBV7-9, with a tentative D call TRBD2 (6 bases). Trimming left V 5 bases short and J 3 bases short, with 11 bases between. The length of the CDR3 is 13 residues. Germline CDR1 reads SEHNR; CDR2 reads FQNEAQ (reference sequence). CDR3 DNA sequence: TGTGCCAGCAGCCCATCCGGGGGCTACGAGCAGTACTTC. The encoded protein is CASSPSGGYEQYF.

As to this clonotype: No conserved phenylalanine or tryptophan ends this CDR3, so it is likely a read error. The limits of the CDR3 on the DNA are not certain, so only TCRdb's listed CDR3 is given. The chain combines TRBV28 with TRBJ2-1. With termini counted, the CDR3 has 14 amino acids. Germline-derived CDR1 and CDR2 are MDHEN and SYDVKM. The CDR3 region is CASSFAGRGYTFGS.

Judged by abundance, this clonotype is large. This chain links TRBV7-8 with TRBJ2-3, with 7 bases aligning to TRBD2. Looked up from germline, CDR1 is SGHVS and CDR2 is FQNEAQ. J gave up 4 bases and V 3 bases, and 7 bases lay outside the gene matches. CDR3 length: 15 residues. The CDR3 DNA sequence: TGTGCCAGCAGCTTTCGCGGGAGAGGCCCAGATACGCAGTATTTT. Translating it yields CASSFRGRGPDTQYF.

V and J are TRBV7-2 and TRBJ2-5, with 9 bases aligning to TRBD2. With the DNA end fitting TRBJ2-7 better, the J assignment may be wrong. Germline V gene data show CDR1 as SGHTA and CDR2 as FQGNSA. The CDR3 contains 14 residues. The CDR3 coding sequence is TGTGCCAGCAGCCCTCACAGCGGGGGGAACGAGCAGTACTTC. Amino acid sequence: CASSPHSGGNEQYF.

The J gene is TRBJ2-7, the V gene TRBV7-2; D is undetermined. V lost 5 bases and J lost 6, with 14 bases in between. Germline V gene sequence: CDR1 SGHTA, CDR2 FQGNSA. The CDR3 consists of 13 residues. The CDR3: CASSPAVDVEQYF. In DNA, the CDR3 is TGTGCCAGCAGCCCGGCCGTAGACGTCGAGCAGTACTTC.